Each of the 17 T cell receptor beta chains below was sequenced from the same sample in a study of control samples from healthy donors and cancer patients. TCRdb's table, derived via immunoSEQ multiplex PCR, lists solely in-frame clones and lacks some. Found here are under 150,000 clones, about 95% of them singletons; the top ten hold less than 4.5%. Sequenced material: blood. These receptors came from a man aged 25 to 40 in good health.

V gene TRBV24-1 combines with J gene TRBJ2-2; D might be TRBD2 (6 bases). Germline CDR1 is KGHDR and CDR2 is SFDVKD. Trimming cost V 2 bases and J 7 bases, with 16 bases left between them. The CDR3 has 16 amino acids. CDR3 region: CATSDSRIGRGGELFF. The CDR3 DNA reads TGTGCCACCAGTGATTCTCGTATAGGGCGGGGCGGGGAGCTGTTTTTT.

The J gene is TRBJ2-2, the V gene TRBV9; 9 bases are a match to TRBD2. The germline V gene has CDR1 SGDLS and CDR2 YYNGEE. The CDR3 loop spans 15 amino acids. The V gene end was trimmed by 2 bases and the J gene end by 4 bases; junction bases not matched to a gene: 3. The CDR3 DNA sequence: TGTGCCAGCAGCGTTGGCGGGGGGGCCACCGGGGAGCTGTTTTTT. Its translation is CASSVGGGATGELFF.

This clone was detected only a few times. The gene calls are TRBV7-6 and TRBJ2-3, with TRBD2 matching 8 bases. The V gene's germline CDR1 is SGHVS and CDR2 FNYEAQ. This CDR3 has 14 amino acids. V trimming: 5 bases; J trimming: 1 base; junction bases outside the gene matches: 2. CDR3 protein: CASSRGGGTDTQYF. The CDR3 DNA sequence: TGTGCCAGCAGCCGGGGGGGAGGCACAGATACGCAGTATTTT. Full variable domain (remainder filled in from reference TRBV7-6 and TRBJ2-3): GAGVSQSPRYKVTKRGQDVALRCDPISGHVSLYWYRQALGQGPEFLTYFNYEAQQDKSGLPNDRFSAERPEGSISTLTIQRTEQRDSAMYRCASSRGGGTDTQYFGPGTRLTVL.

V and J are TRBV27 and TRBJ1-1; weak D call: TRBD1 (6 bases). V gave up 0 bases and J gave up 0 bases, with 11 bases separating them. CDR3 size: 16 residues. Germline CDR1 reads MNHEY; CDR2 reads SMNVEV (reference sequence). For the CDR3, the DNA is TGTGCCAGCAGTTTATCGGGCCAGGGGCTGAACACTGAAGCTTTCTTT. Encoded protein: CASSLSGQGLNTEAFF.

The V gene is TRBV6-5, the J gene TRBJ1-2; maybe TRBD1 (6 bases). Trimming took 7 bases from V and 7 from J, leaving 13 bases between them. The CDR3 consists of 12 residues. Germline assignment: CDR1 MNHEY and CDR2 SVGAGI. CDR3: CASTTGTGGYTF. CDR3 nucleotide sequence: TGTGCCAGCACCACAGGGACCGGTGGCTACACCTTC.

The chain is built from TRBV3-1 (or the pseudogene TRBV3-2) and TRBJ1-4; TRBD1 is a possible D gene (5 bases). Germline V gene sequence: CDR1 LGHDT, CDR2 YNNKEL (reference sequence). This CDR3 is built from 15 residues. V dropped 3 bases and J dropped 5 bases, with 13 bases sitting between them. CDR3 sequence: CASSHERQPNEKLFF. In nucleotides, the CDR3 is TGTGCCAGCAGCCATGAGAGACAGCCGAATGAAAAACTGTTTTTT.

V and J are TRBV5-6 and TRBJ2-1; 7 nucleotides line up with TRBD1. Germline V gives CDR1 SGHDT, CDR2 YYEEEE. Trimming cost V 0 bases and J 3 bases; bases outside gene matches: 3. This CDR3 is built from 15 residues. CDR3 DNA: TGTGCCAGCAGCTTGGCCCCAGGGGGCTACAATGAGCAGTTCTTC. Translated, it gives CASSLAPGGYNEQFF.

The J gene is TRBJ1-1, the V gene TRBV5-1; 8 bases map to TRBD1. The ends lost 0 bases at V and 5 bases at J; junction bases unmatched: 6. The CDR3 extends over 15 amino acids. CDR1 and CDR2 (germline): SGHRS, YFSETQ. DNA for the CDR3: TGCGCCAGCAGCTTGGCCCCAGGGGGCGGTACTGAAGCTTTCTTT. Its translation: CASSLAPGGGTEAFF.

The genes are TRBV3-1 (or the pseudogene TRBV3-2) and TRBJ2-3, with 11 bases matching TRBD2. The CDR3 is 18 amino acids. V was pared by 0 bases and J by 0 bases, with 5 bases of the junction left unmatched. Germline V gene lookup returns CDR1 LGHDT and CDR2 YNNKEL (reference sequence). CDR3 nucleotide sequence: TGTGCCAGCAGCCAAGATCTAGCGGGGGGCCCTAGCACAGATACGCAGTATTTT. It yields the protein CASSQDLAGGPSTDTQYF.

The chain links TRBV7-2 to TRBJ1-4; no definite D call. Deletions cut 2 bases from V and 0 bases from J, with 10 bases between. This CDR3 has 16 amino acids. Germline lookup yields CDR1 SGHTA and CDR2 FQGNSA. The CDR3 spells CASSLQAPATNEKLFF. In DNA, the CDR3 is TGTGCCAGCAGCTTACAGGCGCCGGCAACTAATGAAAAACTGTTTTTT.

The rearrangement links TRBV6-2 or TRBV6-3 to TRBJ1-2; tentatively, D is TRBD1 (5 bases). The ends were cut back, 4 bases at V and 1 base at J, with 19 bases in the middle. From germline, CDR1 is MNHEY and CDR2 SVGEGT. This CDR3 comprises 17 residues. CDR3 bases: TGTGCCAGCAGTTTCCTTCCCGGGACGGATTTTAACTATGGCTACACCTTC. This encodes CASSFLPGTDFNYGYTF.

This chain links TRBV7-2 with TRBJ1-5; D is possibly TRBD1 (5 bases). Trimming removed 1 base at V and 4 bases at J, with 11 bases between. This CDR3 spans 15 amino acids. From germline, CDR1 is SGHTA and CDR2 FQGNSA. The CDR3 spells CASSLGSGLNQPQHF. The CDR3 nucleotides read TGTGCCAGCAGCTTAGGGTCAGGGCTTAATCAGCCCCAGCATTTT.

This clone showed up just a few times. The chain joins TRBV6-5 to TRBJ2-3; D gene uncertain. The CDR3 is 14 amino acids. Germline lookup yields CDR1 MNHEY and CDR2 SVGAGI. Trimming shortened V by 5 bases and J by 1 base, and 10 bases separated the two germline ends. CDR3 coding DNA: TGTGCCAGCAGTCTCAGTCGGGGCACAGATACGCAGTATTTT. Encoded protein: CASSLSRGTDTQYF.

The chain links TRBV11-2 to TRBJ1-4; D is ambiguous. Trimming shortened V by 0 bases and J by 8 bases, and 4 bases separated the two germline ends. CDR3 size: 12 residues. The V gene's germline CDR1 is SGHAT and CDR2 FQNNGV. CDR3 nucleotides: TGTGCCAGCAGCTTAGACCGGGAAAAACTGTTTTTT. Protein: CASSLDREKLFF.

The chain's CDR3 is CASSVVKRTTSTDTQYF. In DNA form, the CDR3 reads TGTGCCAGCAGCGTAGTGAAGCGTACCACTAGCACAGATACGCAGTATTTT. The gene calls are TRBV9 and TRBJ2-3; D call uncertain. The V end lost 0 bases, the J end lost 0 bases, and 14 bases lay between the germline ends. The germline V gene encodes CDR1 SGDLS and CDR2 YYNGEE. CDR3 length equals 17 residues. Full variable domain (outside the CDR3, taken from reference TRBV9 and TRBJ2-3): DSGVTQTPKHLITATGQRVTLRCSPRSGDLSVYWYQQSLDQGLQFLIQYYNGEERAKGNILERFSAQQFPDLHSELNLSSLELGDSALYFCASSVVKRTTSTDTQYFGPGTRLTVL.

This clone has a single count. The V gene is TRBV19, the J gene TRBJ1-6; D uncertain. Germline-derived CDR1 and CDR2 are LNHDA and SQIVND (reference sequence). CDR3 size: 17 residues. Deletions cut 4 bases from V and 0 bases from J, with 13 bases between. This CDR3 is CASSTRPSYSYNSPLHF. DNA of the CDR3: TGTGCCAGTAGTACTCGACCTTCCTACTCCTATAATTCACCCCTCCACTTT.

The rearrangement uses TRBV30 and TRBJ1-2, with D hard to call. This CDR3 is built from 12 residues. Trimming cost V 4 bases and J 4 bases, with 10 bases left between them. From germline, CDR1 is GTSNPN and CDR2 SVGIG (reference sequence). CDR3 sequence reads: CAWMNTIYGYTF. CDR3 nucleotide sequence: TGTGCCTGGATGAACACGATCTATGGCTACACCTTC.